This TCR beta chain was captured by sequencing in a study of blood T cell repertoires in COVID-19. Study-level information: Sites across the United States, Italy and Spain contributed samples from acute and convalescent COVID-19. T cells, B-cell-depleted T cells, or PBMCs provided the cDNA or gDNA that served as material.

Source study methods: Estimation of nucleated cell counts relied on the amplification of reference gene primers. TCRdb's copy holds only in-frame clones and misses some; the assay was immunoSEQ multiplex PCR. V, J and clone size are taken as reported in that table, and D and trimming were inferred from the DNA itself. The sample yields about 50,000 clones, around 83% seen once. Germline CDR1 reads SGHRS; CDR2 reads YFSETQ. This CDR3 comprises 14 residues. V was shortened by 3 bases and J by 0 bases, with 10 bases between the two germline ends. V and J are TRBV5-1 and TRBJ2-7; maybe TRBD1 (6 bases). Sequencing was performed on peripheral blood. The receptor comes from a human donor in a cohort sampled during active COVID-19. CDR3 DNA: TGCGCCAGCAGCTACCGGGACACCTCCTACGAGCAGTACTTC. Protein product: CASSYRDTSYEQYF. Combining the CDR3 with reference TRBV5-1 and TRBJ2-7 gives the whole variable domain KAGVTQTPRYLIKTRGQQVTLSCSPISGHRSVSWYQQTPGQGLQFLFEYFSETQRNKGNFPGRFSGRQFSNSRSEMNVSTLELGDSALYLCASSYRDTSYEQYFGPGTRLTVT.